A single sample gave rise to the 2 T cell receptor beta chains below, sequenced in a study of T-cell reconstitution after alpha-beta-depleted transplantation in children. The authors prepared the TCRbeta library with unique molecular identifiers. TCRdb reprocessed the PCR reads with MiXCR, giving one entry per CDR3 protein. The sample includes some 76,000 distinct CDR3 sequences, about a tenth of them seen just once. Sequencing used PBMCs, obtained before TCRalphabeta/CD19-depleted stem cell transplant. The source is a boy aged 5-17 years with acute myeloid leukemia, due to receive a stem cell transplant.

This clonotype was seen repeatedly, ten times or more. The V call is TRBV5-1, the J call TRBJ1-6; no firm D call. The CDR3 consists of 16 residues. Germline loops: CDR1 SGHRS, CDR2 YFSETQ. V lost 2 bases, J lost 7 bases, and 16 bases lay in between. CDR3 DNA sequence: TGCGCCAGCAGCTTAACGCCGACCAGCGGGAATTCACCCCTCCACTTT. Translated, it gives CASSLTPTSGNSPLHF.

This clonotype was counted at least ten times. The chain carries TRBV7-9 and TRBJ2-3; D may be TRBD2 (6 bases). This CDR3 has 16 amino acids. The germline V gene has CDR1 SEHNR and CDR2 FQNEAQ (reference sequence). V was cut by 6 bases and J by 0 bases, with 16 bases left in between. CDR3 amino acids: CASSPRDFSSTDTQYF. DNA of the CDR3: TGTGCCAGCAGTCCGCGGGACTTCTCCAGCACAGATACGCAGTATTTT.